A single sample gave rise to the 5 T cell receptor beta chains below, sequenced in a study of blood T cell repertoires in COVID-19. Profiling relied on immunoSEQ multiplex PCR, and the TCRdb table lists in-frame clones only, not all of them. This repertoire shows about 180,000 clones, around 87% found once; its top ten account for around 12%. Material: peripheral blood. The origin of the receptors is a woman aged 70-85 years with COVID-19, enrolled during active disease.

DNA of the CDR3: TGTGCCAGCAGTGAGGGCCACTCTGGAAACACCATATATTTT. Protein product: CASSEGHSGNTIYF. The rearrangement links TRBV2 to TRBJ1-3; D remains ambiguous. This CDR3 is built from 14 residues. The germline CDR1 and CDR2 sequences are SNHLY and FYNNEI. Trimming left V 3 bases short and J 0 bases short, with 6 bases between. Filled out from reference TRBV2 and TRBJ1-3, the complete variable domain reads EPEVTQTPSHQVTQMGQEVILRCVPISNHLYFYWYRQILGQKVEFLVSFYNNEISEKSEIFDDQFSVERPDGSNFTLKIRSTKLEDSAMYFCASSEGHSGNTIYFGEGSWLTVV.

V is TRBV2 and J is TRBJ2-7; no clear D gene. The CDR3 contains 12 residues. V dropped 7 bases and J dropped 3 bases, with 10 bases sitting between them. Per germline, CDR1 SNHLY and CDR2 FYNNEI. CDR3 loop: CASTVINYEQYF. The CDR3 bases are TGTGCCAGCACGGTCATAAACTACGAGCAGTACTTC.

The genes are TRBV6-5 and TRBJ2-3, with D maybe TRBD2 (6 bases). This CDR3 has 16 amino acids. CDR1 MNHEY and CDR2 SVGAGI come from the germline V gene. V lost 0 bases, J lost 4 bases, and 14 bases lay in between. The CDR3 reads CASSYSQTSPADTQYF. CDR3 DNA: TGTGCCAGCAGTTACTCCCAGACTAGTCCGGCAGATACGCAGTATTTT.

V is TRBV6-5 and J is TRBJ1-5, with D uncertain. This CDR3 comprises 13 residues. Germline V gene lookup returns CDR1 MNHEY and CDR2 SVGAGI. The V and J ends lost 6 bases and 3 bases respectively, with 9 bases between them. The CDR3 region has the DNA TGTGCCAGCAGCACAGCAGTCAATCAGCCCCAGCATTTT. This encodes CASSTAVNQPQHF.

The J gene is TRBJ2-2, the V gene TRBV5-1; 8 positions match TRBD2. CDR1 SGHRS and CDR2 YFSETQ come from the germline V gene. Trimming at V came to 5 bases and at J to 5 bases, leaving 8 bases not matched to a gene. The CDR3 is made up of 15 amino acids. CDR3 region: CASRRAGEVTGELFF. For the CDR3, the DNA is TGCGCCAGCAGAAGAGCGGGAGAAGTGACCGGGGAGCTGTTTTTT.